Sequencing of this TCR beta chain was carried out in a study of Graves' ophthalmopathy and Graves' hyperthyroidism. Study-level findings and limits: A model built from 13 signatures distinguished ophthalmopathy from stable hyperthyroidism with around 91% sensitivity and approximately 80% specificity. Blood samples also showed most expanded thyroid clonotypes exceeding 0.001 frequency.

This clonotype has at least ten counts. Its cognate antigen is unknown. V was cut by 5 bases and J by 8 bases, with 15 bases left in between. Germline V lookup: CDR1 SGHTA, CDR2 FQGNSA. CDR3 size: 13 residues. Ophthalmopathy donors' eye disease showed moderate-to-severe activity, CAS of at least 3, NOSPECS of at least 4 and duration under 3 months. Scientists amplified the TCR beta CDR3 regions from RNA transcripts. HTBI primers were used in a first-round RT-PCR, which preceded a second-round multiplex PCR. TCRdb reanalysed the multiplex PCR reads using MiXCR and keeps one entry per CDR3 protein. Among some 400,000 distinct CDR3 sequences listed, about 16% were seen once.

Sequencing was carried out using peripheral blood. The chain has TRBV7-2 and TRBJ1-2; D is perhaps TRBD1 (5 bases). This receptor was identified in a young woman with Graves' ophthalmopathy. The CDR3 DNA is TGTGCCAGCAGCACACATGGGACGGAGGGCTACACCTTC. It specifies CASSTHGTEGYTF.